The rows below give T cell receptor beta chains drawn from one sample of a study of regulatory T cells in long-lasting Graves disease. MiXCR, applied by TCRdb to the multiplex PCR reads, yields one record per CDR3 protein. The table lists over 450,000 distinct CDR3 sequences, about 22% of them singletons. The sequences come from peripheral blood mononuclear cells (PBMCs), collected when the disease was refractory, from a patient treated with antithyroid drugs. These receptors all come from a female donor with Graves disease. CDR3s include the opening cysteine and the closing phenylalanine or tryptophan. The D gene is left open where the match is weak. The listing skips clone size in some rows; elsewhere it reads once, few, many or a size class.

D,size,J,V,DNA,CDR3
.,few,TRBJ2-6,TRBV27,TGTGCCAGCAGTTTAAAAGGGGTTGAGAGGTCTACCTCTGGGGCCAACGTCCTGACTTTC,CASSLKGVERSTSGANVLTF
TRBD1,.,TRBJ2-3,TRBV15,TGTGCCACCAGCAGAGAATCAGGCAGGGGGCGTCAAGATACGCAGTATTTT,CATSRESGRGRQDTQYF
TRBD1,many,TRBJ1-2,TRBV2,TGTGCCAGCAGTCGAACGTTTACAGGGGGCTTAGCTAACTATGGCTACACCTTC,CASSRTFTGGLANYGYTF
.,many,TRBJ1-4,TRBV3-1,TGTGCCAGCAGCCAAGGGCCGGGCGCAAAACTGTTTTTT,CASSQGPGAKLFF
.,.,TRBJ2-7,TRBV27,TGTGCCAGCACCGAAGGTAGCCCCGGATTTCGCGAGCAGTACTTC,CASTEGSPGFREQYF
TRBD1,many,TRBJ2-7,TRBV10-3,TGTGCCATCAGCGGGACAGCCAGGGAGACGATCTACGAGCAGTACTTC,CAISGTARETIYEQYF
TRBD2,.,TRBJ2-1,TRBV19,TGTGCCAGTAGTCCAATAGCGGGAGTCTCCTACAATGAGCAGTTCTTC,CASSPIAGVSYNEQFF
.,few,TRBJ2-1,TRBV5-5,TGTGCCAGCAGCTTGTCGGCCGTCAATGAGCAGTTCTTC,CASSLSAVNEQFF
.,once,TRBJ1-2,TRBV12-3/TRBV12-4,TGTGCCAGCAGCCCGGGGAGCGGCGGTGGCTACACCTTC,CASSPGSGGGYTF
.,many,TRBJ1-5,TRBV28,TGTGCCAGCAGTTTACCGAACAGCTTTAATCAGCCCCAGCATTTT,CASSLPNSFNQPQHF
TRBD1,many,TRBJ2-2,TRBV7-8,TGTGCCAGCAGCTTCGGGACAGGGTCCGGCGGGGAGCTGTTTTTT,CASSFGTGSGGELFF
TRBD2,many,TRBJ2-5,TRBV2,TGTGCCAGCAGTGAAGAACGAGTAGGTCTAGCGGACTTCCAAGAGACCCAGTACTTC,CASSEERVGLADFQETQYF
TRBD1,many,TRBJ2-7,TRBV6-1,TGTGCCAGCATGTCCGGGACAGGCTCCTACGAGCAGTACTTC,CASMSGTGSYEQYF
TRBD1,many,TRBJ1-1,TRBV6-1,TGTGCCAGCAACTGGGACAGGAACACTGAAGCTTTCTTT,CASNWDRNTEAFF
TRBD2,.,TRBJ2-3,TRBV20-1,TGCAGTGCTAGACCGCCGGGACTAGCGGGAGGCTCCACTAGCACAGATACGCAGTATTTT,CSARPPGLAGGSTSTDTQYF
.,.,TRBJ2-2,TRBV5-6,TGTGCCAGCAATCACCGCGGAGCCGGGGAGCTGTTTTTT,CASNHRGAGELFF
.,many,TRBJ1-1,TRBV3-1,TGTGCCAGCAGTGGACGGGAGAACACTGAAGCTTTCTTT,CASSGRENTEAFF
.,few,TRBJ1-5,TRBV3-1,TGTGCCAGCAGCCAAGATACTGAGGTGGGAAGGCCCCAGCATTTT,CASSQDTEVGRPQHF
.,many,TRBJ1-1,TRBV20-1,TGCAGTGCTAGAGAGGAAGGGTTAGGTACTGAAGCTTTCTTT,CSAREEGLGTEAFF